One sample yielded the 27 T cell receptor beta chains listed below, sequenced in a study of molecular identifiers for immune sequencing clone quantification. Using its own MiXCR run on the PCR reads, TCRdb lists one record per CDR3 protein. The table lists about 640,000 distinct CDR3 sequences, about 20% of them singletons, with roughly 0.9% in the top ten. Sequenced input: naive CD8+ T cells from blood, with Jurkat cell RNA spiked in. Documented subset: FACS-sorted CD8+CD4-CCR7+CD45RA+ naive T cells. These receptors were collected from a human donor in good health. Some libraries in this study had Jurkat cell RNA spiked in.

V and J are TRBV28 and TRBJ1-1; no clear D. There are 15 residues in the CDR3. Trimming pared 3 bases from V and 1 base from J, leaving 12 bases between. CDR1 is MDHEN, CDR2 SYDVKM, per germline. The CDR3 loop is CASSFGREGNTEAFF. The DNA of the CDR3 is TGTGCCAGCAGTTTCGGCCGGGAAGGGAACACTGAAGCTTTCTTT.

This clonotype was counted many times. The CDR3 nucleotides are TGTGCCAGCAGCCTCCAACCCCGGGGTCTACAGCCCTACGAGCAGTACTTC. This sequence encodes CASSLQPRGLQPYEQYF. The chain combines TRBV5-4 with TRBJ2-7; the D gene is possibly TRBD2 (5 bases). In germline, CDR1 is SGHNT, CDR2 YYREEE (reference sequence). CDR3 length equals 17 residues. Trimming removed 4 bases at V and 2 bases at J, with 22 bases between.

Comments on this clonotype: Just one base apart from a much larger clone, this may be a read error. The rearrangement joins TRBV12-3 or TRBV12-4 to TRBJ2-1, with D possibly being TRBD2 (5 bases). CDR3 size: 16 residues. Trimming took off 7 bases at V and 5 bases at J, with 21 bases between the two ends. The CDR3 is CASTHREGRVDNEQFF. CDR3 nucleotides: TGTGCCAGCACCCACCGAGAGGGAAGAGTCGACAATGAGCAGTTCTTC.

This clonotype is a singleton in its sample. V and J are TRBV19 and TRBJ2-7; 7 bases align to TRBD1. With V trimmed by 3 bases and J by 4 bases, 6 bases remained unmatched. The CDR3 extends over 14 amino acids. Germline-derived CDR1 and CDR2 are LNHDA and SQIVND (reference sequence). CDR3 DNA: TGTGCCAGTAGTATCGGACAGGAGGTGTACGAGCAGTACTTC. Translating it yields CASSIGQEVYEQYF.

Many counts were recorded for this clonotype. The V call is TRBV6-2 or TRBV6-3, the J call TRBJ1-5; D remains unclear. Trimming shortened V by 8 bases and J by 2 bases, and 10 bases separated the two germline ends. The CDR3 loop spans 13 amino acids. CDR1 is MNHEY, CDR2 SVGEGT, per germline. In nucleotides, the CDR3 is TGTGCCAGCGAAAATGGGCGCAATCAGCCCCAGCATTTT. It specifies CASENGRNQPQHF.

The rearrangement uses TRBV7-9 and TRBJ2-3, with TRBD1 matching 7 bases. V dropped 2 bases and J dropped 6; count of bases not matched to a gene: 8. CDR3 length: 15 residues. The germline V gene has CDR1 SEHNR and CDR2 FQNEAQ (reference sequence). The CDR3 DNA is TGTGCCAGCAGCTTATGGACAGGTGGGATTGATACGCAGTATTTT. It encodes CASSLWTGGIDTQYF. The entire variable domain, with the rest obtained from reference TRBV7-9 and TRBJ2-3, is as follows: DTGVSQNPRHKITKRGQNVTFRCDPISEHNRLYWYRQTLGQGPEFLTYFQNEAQLEKSRLLSDRFSAERPKGSFSTLEIQRTEQGDSAMYLCASSLWTGGIDTQYFGPGTRLTVL.

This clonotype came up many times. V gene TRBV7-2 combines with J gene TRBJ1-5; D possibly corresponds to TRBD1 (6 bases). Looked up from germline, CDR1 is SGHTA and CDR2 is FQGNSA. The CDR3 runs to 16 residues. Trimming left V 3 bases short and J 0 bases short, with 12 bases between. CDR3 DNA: TGTGCCAGCAGCTTGGACAGTCGCTATAGCAATCAGCCCCAGCATTTT. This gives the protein CASSLDSRYSNQPQHF.

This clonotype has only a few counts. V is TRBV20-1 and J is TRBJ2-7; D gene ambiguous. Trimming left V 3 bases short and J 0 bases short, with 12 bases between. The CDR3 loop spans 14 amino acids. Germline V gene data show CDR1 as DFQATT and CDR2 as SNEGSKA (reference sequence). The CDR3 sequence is CSASNSRSSYEQYF. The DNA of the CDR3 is TGCAGTGCTAGCAACTCCCGGAGCTCCTACGAGCAGTACTTC.

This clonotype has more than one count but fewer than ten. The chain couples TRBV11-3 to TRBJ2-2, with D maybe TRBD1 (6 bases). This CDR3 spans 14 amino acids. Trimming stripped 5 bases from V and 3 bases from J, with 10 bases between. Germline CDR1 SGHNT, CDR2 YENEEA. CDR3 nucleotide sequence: TGTGCCAGCAGCCCCCGGACAGACACCGGGGAGCTGTTTTTT. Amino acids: CASSPRTDTGELFF.

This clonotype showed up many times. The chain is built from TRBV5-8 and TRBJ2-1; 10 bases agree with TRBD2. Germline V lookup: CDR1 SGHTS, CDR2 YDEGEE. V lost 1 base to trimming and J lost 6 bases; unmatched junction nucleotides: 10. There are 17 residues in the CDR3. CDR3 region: CASSLYLALAGVNEQFF. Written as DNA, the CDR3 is TGTGCCAGCAGCTTGTATCTGGCGCTAGCGGGGGTCAATGAGCAGTTCTTC.

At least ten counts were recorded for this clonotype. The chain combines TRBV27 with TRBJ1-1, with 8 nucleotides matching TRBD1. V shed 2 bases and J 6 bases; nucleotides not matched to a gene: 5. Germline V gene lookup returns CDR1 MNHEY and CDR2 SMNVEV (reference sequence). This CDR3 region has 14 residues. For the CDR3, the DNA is TGTGCCAGCAGTTTACGGACAGGGACGGCTGAAGCTTTCTTT. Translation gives CASSLRTGTAEAFF.

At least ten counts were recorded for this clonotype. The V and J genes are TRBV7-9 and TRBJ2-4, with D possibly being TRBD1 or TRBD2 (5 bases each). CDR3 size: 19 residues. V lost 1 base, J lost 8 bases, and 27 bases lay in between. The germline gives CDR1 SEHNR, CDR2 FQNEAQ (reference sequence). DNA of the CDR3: TGTGCCAGCAGCTTAGGGCTCTTGAGGGGCCGTACCCCTGAGGACATTCAGTACTTC. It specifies CASSLGLLRGRTPEDIQYF.

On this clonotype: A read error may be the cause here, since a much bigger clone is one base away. CDR3: CVSSQTGSAGELFF. The CDR3 DNA sequence: TGCGTCAGCAGCCAGACAGGGTCGGCCGGGGAGCTGTTTTTT. J is TRBJ2-2 and V is TRBV4-1; TRBD1 matches 7 bases. Per germline, CDR1 MGHRA and CDR2 YSYEKL. The CDR3 sequence is 14 residues long.

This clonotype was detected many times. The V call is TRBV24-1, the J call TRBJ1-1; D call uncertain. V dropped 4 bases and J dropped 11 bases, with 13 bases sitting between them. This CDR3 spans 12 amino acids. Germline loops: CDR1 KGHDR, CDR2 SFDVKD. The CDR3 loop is CATSDGGLEAFF. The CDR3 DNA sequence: TGTGCCACCAGTGACGGAGGATTGGAGGCTTTCTTT.

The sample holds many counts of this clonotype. This CDR3 is CATTGTPTNEKLFF. The CDR3 DNA reads as TGTGCCACCACAGGTACACCAACTAATGAAAAACTGTTTTTT. The chain joins TRBV12-3 or TRBV12-4 to TRBJ1-4; TRBD1 might be the D (5 bases). CDR3 length: 14 residues. The V end was cut by 10 bases, the J end by 0 bases, with 12 bases between.

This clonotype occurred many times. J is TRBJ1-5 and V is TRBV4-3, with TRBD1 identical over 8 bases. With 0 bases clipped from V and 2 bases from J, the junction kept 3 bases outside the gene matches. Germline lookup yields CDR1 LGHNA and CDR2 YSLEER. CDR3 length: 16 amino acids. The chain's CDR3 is CASSQDSTGGNQPQHF. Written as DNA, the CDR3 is TGCGCCAGCAGCCAAGATTCGACAGGGGGCAATCAGCCCCAGCATTTT.

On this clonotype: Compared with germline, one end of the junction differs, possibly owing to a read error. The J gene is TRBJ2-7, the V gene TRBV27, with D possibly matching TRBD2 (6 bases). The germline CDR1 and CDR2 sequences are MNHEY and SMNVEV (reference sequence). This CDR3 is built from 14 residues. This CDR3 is CATSLGREWDEQYF. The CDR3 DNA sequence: TGTGCCACCAGTTTGGGTCGGGAGTGGGACGAGCAGTACTTC.

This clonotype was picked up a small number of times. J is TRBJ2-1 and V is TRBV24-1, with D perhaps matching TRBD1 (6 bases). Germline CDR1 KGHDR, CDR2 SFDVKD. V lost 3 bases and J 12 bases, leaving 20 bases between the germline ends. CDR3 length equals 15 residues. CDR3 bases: TGTGCCACCAGTGATCCAACACACAGGGTAGAGGGGCAGTTCTTC. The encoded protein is CATSDPTHRVEGQFF.

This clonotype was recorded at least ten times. Here the CDR3 DNA reads TGTGCCACCAGCAGATTTCCGCGAGAGCAGTTCTTC. Its protein product is CATSRFPREQFF. This chain joins TRBV15 and TRBJ2-1; the D is unclear. The CDR3 runs 12 residues. The germline gives CDR1 LNHNV, CDR2 YYDKDF (reference sequence). With 2 bases removed from V and 10 bases from J, the gap between germline ends came to 9 bases.

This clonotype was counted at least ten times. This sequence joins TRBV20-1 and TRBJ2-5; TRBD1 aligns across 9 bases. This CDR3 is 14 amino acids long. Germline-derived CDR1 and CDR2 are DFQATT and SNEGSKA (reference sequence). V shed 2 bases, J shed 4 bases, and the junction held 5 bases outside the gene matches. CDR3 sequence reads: CSARTGQGRETQYF. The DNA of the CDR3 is TGCAGTGCTAGAACGGGACAGGGAAGAGAGACCCAGTACTTC.

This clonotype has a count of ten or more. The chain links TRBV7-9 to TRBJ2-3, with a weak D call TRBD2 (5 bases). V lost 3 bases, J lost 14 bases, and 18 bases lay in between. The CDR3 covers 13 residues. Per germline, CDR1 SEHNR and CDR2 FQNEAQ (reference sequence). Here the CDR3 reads CASSFDAGVEGYF. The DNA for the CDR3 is TGTGCCAGCAGCTTCGACGCCGGGGTTGAGGGGTATTTT.

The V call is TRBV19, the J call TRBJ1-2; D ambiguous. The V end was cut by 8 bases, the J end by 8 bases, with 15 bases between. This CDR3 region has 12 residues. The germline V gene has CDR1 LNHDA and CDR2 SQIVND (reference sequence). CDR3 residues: CASYNGVLGYTF. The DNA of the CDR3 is TGTGCCAGTTATAACGGGGTCCTCGGCTACACCTTC. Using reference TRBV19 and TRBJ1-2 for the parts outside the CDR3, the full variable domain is DGGITQSPKYLFRKEGQNVTLSCEQNLNHDAMYWYRQDPGQGLRLIYYSQIVNDFQKGDIAEGYSVSREKKESFPLTVTSAQKNPTAFYLCASYNGVLGYTFGSGTRLTVV.

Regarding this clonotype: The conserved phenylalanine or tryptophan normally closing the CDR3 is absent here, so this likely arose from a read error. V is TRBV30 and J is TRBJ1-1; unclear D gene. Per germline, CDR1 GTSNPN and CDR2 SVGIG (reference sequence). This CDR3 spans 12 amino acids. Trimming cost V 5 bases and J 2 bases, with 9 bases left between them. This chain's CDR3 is CAWSPYNTEAFL. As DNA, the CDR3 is TGTGCCTGGTCCCCCTATAACACTGAAGCTTTCCTT.

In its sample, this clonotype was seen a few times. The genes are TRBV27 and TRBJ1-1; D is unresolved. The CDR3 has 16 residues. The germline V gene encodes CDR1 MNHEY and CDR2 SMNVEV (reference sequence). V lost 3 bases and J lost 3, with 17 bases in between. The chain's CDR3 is CASSLDPGSVDTEAFF. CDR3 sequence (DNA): TGTGCCAGCAGTTTGGATCCGGGGTCGGTGGACACTGAAGCTTTCTTT.

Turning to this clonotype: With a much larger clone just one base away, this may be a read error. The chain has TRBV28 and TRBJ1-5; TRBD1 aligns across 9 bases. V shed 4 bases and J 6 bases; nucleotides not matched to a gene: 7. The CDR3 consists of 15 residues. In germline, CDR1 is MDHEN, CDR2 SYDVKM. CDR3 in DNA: TGTGCCAGCAGTTACACAGGGGGCTTGGTTCAGCCCCAGCATTTT. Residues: CASSYTGGLVQPQHF.

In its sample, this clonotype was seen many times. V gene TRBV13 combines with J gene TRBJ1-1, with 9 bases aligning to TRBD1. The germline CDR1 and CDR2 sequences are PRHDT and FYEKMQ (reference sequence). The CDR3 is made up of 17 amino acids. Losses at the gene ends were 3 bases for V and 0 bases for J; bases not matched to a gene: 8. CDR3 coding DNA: TGTGCCAGCAGCTTTACAGGGACAGGGTACATGAACACTGAAGCTTTCTTT. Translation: CASSFTGTGYMNTEAFF.

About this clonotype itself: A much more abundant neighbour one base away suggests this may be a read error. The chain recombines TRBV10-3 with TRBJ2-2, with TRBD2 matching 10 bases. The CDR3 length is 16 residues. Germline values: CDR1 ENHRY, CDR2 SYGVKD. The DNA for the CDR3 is TGTGCCACCAGTGAAACTAGCGGGATTAACACCGGGGAGCTGTTTTTT. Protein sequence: CATSETSGINTGELFF.